The clone carrying this TCR beta chain showed up just once. One junction end disagrees with the germline gene, perhaps due to a read error. The CDR3 consists of 13 residues. The germline V gene encodes CDR1 SGHVS and CDR2 FQNEAQ. The data stem from a study of CD8+CD57+ T cells in acquired aplastic anemia. Genomic DNA constituted the template upon which TCR beta VDJ and CDR3 profiling was performed. TCRdb reprocessed the reads with MiXCR, giving one entry per CDR3 protein. The data contain about 260,000 distinct CDR3 sequences, approximately 80% of them singletons. Sequencing was done on patients that had shown CD8+CD57+ cell expansion by flow cytometry.

The chain carries TRBV7-8 and TRBJ2-3; weak D call: TRBD2 (6 bases). The source of this sequence is a human donor with aplastic anemia. Sequencing used sorted CD4+, CD8+, or CD8+CD57+ T cells (not recorded which) from PBMCs. CDR3 region: CAGRYGGTDTQYF. In DNA form, the CDR3 reads TGTGCCGGCAGGTACGGGGGAACAGATACGCAGTATTTT.